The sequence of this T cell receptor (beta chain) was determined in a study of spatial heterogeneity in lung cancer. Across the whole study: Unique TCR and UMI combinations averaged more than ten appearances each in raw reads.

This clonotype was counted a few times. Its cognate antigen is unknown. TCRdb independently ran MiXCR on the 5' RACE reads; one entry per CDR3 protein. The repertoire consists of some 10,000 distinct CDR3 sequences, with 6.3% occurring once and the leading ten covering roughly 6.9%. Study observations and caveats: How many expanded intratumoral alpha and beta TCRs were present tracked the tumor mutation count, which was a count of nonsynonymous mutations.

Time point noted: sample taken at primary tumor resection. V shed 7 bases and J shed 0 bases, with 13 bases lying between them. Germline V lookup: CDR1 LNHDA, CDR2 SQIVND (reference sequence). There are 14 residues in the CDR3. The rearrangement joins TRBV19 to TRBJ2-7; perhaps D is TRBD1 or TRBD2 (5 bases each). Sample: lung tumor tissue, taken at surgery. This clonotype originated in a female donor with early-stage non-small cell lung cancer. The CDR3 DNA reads TGTGCCAGTACCGCGAGGGGCACCTCCTACGAGCAGTACTTC. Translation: CASTARGTSYEQYF.